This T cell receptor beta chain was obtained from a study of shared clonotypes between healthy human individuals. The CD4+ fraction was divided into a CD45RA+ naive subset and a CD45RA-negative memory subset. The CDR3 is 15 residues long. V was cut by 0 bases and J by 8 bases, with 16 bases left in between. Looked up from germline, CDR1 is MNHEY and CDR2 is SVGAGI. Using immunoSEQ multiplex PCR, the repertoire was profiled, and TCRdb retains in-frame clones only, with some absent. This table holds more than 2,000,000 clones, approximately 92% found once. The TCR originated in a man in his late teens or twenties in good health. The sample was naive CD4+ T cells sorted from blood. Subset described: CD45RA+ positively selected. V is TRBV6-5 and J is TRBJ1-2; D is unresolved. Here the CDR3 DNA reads TGTGCCAGCAGTTACTCGGGTCTTCTCATGGTAGGCTACACCTTC. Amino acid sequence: CASSYSGLLMVGYTF.